This T cell receptor (beta chain) is drawn from a study of blood T cell repertoires in COVID-19. Study summary: There were acute and convalescent COVID-19 samples, and they came from the United States, Italy and Spain.

Assay: immunoSEQ multiplex PCR; the TCRdb copy retains only in-frame clones and omits some. The sample lists 150,000 or so clones, approximately 83% occurring once. The trim removed 5 bases at V and 3 bases at J, leaving 6 bases unmatched. CDR1 is SEHNR, CDR2 FQNEAQ, per germline (reference sequence). The CDR3 is 14 residues long. Sequenced material: peripheral blood. The source is a woman aged 55-69 years with acute or convalescent COVID-19. The chain employs TRBV7-9 and TRBJ2-7; 8 nucleotides match TRBD1. The CDR3 reads CASSRQGQGYEQYF. Here the CDR3 DNA reads TGTGCCAGCAGCCGCCAAGGACAGGGCTACGAGCAGTACTTC.